Following are 21 T cell receptor beta chains from one sample sequenced in a study of CD8 T cells in Susac syndrome. With random hexamers, reverse transcription was performed on 0.5 to 1 ug of RNA. MiXCR, applied by TCRdb to the immunoSEQ multiplex PCR reads, yields one record per CDR3 protein. The repertoire consists of roughly 190,000 distinct CDR3 sequences, with about 91% occurring once and the leading ten covering around 0.1%. Sequencing used CD4+ T cells from PBMCs. These receptors all stem from a human donor with Susac syndrome.

The V and J genes are TRBV20-1 and TRBJ1-2; D unresolved. V shed 2 bases and J shed 6 bases, with 10 bases lying between them. Germline assignment: CDR1 DFQATT and CDR2 SNEGSKA (reference sequence). This CDR3 has 12 residues. CDR3 sequence: CSARKGRNGYTF. CDR3 DNA: TGCAGTGCTAGAAAGGGTCGGAATGGCTACACCTTC.

The genes are TRBV12-3 or TRBV12-4 and TRBJ2-1; 7 bases map to TRBD2. The trim removed 4 bases at V and 7 bases at J, leaving 7 bases unmatched. The CDR3 covers 14 residues. The CDR3 region is CASSSSGIINEQFF. In DNA form, the CDR3 reads TGTGCCAGCAGTTCAAGCGGGATAATAAATGAGCAGTTCTTC.

This chain links TRBV25-1 with TRBJ2-1, with D possibly matching TRBD1 (5 bases). Germline lookup yields CDR1 MGHDK and CDR2 SYGVNS. V was cut by 5 bases and J by 3 bases, with 14 bases left in between. This CDR3 region has 15 residues. CDR3 DNA: TGTGCCAGCAGTCCGACAGTTATGGACTACAATGAGCAGTTCTTC. Residues: CASSPTVMDYNEQFF. The complete variable domain, with remaining parts taken from reference TRBV25-1 and TRBJ2-1, reads EADIYQTPRYLVIGTGKKITLECSQTMGHDKMYWYQQDPGMELHLIHYSYGVNSTEKGDLSSESTVSRIRTEHFPLTLESARPSHTSQYLCASSPTVMDYNEQFFGPGTRLTVL.

This clonotype was counted between two and nine times. The genes are TRBV18 and TRBJ2-7; 10 nucleotides match TRBD2. V lost 3 bases to trimming and J lost 5 bases; unmatched junction nucleotides: 4. The CDR3 consists of 14 residues. Germline CDR1 and CDR2: KGHSH and LQKENI. The CDR3 protein is CASSPPSGGDEQYF. The CDR3 nucleotides read TGTGCCAGCTCACCGCCTAGCGGGGGCGACGAGCAGTACTTC.

V gene TRBV5-1 combines with J gene TRBJ1-2; D possibly corresponds to TRBD1 (6 bases). Germline CDR1 reads SGHRS; CDR2 reads YFSETQ. Trimming took off 3 bases at V and 5 bases at J, with 26 bases between the two ends. This CDR3 has 18 amino acids. DNA for the CDR3: TGCGCCAGCAGCTCGGGGGCGTCCCCCGGGACACCACTTTATGGCTACACCTTC. Protein: CASSSGASPGTPLYGYTF.

The chain joins TRBV18 to TRBJ1-6, with D tentatively TRBD1 (6 bases). Trimming removed 3 bases at V and 7 bases at J, with 7 bases between. CDR3 length: 13 amino acids. Per germline, CDR1 KGHSH and CDR2 LQKENI. The CDR3 reads CASSPDSNSPLHF. The CDR3 DNA follows: TGTGCCAGCTCACCGGACAGCAATTCACCCCTCCACTTT.

The chain carries TRBV7-9 and TRBJ1-4; D not resolved. Germline V gene lookup returns CDR1 SEHNR and CDR2 FQNEAQ (reference sequence). V lost 2 bases to trimming and J lost 0 bases, with 7 bases between them. This CDR3 is built from 15 residues. The CDR3 loop is CASSLTETTNEKLFF. The DNA of the CDR3 is TGTGCCAGCAGCTTAACCGAAACAACTAATGAAAAACTGTTTTTT.

The chain has TRBV7-3 and TRBJ2-1, with 8 nucleotides matching TRBD2. CDR3 length equals 15 residues. CDR1 and CDR2 (germline): SGHTA, FQGTGA. Losses at the gene ends were 3 bases for V and 1 base for J; bases not matched to a gene: 2. CDR3 sequence (DNA): TGTGCCAGCAGCTTGCGGGGGGATTCCTACAATGAGCAGTTCTTC. It translates to CASSLRGDSYNEQFF.

The chain carries TRBV27 and TRBJ1-5; TRBD1 aligns across 9 bases. This CDR3 is built from 16 residues. The germline CDR1 and CDR2 sequences are MNHEY and SMNVEV (reference sequence). The V gene end was trimmed by 6 bases and the J gene end by 7 bases; junction bases not matched to a gene: 13. CDR3 loop: CASRATGQGLLQPQHF. CDR3 in DNA: TGTGCCAGCAGAGCAACGGGACAGGGTCTTCTCCAGCCCCAGCATTTT.

This chain connects TRBV5-1 to TRBJ1-1, with 7 bases aligning to TRBD1. The CDR3 totals 15 residues. Germline CDR1 and CDR2: SGHRS and YFSETQ. The V gene end was trimmed by 0 bases and the J gene end by 3 bases; junction bases not matched to a gene: 5. CDR3 DNA sequence: TGCGCCAGCAGCTTGGAGGGACAGACGTACACTGAAGCTTTCTTT. Protein product: CASSLEGQTYTEAFF. Filled out from reference TRBV5-1 and TRBJ1-1, the complete variable domain reads KAGVTQTPRYLIKTRGQQVTLSCSPISGHRSVSWYQQTPGQGLQFLFEYFSETQRNKGNFPGRFSGRQFSNSRSEMNVSTLELGDSALYLCASSLEGQTYTEAFFGQGTRLTVV.

This chain links TRBV7-2 with TRBJ2-7; TRBD2 aligns across 10 bases. V shed 2 bases and J 7 bases; nucleotides not matched to a gene: 2. Germline-derived CDR1 and CDR2 are SGHTA and FQGNSA. The CDR3 is made up of 13 amino acids. CDR3 sequence: CASSLTSGEEQYF. CDR3 nucleotide sequence: TGTGCCAGCAGCTTAACTAGCGGGGAGGAGCAGTACTTC.

The chain combines TRBV7-9 with TRBJ2-3, with 11 bases fitting TRBD1. The CDR3 is made up of 14 amino acids. V was clipped by 5 bases and J by 6 bases; unmatched bases: 4. Germline values: CDR1 SEHNR, CDR2 FQNEAQ (reference sequence). CDR3 bases: TGTGCCAGCAGCCCTGGGACAGGGGGGGATACGCAGTATTTT. Protein: CASSPGTGGDTQYF.

This chain links TRBV4-1 with TRBJ1-3; tentatively, D is TRBD1 (5 bases). Germline CDR1 reads MGHRA; CDR2 reads YSYEKL. This CDR3 is 18 amino acids long. The germline V and J ends were trimmed by 4 bases and 0 bases, with 19 bases remaining between them. The CDR3 region is CASSPARGKTNSGNTIYF. The CDR3 bases are TGCGCCAGCAGCCCAGCCCGGGGGAAGACAAACTCTGGAAACACCATATATTTT.

This chain joins TRBV30 and TRBJ1-1; TRBD1 is a possible D gene (5 bases). V shed 0 bases and J shed 5 bases, with 13 bases lying between them. The CDR3 totals 14 residues. The germline V gene encodes CDR1 GTSNPN and CDR2 SVGIG (reference sequence). The CDR3 DNA reads as TGTGCCTGGAGTGTATCTGGGGGGTGGACTGAAGCTTTCTTT. Its translation: CAWSVSGGWTEAFF. Complete variable domain (other parts from reference TRBV30 and TRBJ1-1): SQTIHQWPATLVQPVGSPLSLECTVEGTSNPNLYWYRQAAGRGLQLLFYSVGIGQISSEVPQNLSASRPQDRQFILSSKKLLLSDSGFYLCAWSVSGGWTEAFFGQGTRLTVV.

The chain joins TRBV29-1 to TRBJ2-7, with 8 bases matching TRBD1. CDR1 SQVTM and CDR2 ANQGSEA come from the germline V gene. Trimming removed 6 bases from V and 4 bases from J; junction bases left unmatched: 8. The CDR3 length is 13 residues. The CDR3 region is CSVKGTGGYEQYF. The CDR3 DNA reads TGCAGCGTGAAGGGGACAGGTGGGTACGAGCAGTACTTC.

Here the CDR3 DNA reads TGTGCCAGCAGTCCCGGGGAGCAGTACTTC. Translating it yields CASSPGEQYF. This sequence joins TRBV28 and TRBJ2-7, with unresolved D. From germline, CDR1 is MDHEN and CDR2 SYDVKM. Trimming took 5 bases from V and 7 from J, leaving 6 bases between them. This CDR3 region has 10 residues.

The V call is TRBV6-2 or TRBV6-3, the J call TRBJ2-7, with 9 bases identical to TRBD1. This CDR3 spans 13 amino acids. The germline gives CDR1 MNHEY, CDR2 SVGEGT. V shed 6 bases, J shed 2 bases, and the junction held 2 bases outside the gene matches. As DNA, the CDR3 is TGTGCCAGCAGCCGGGACAGGGCCTACGAGCAGTACTTC. It is translated as CASSRDRAYEQYF.

V and J are TRBV9 and TRBJ2-3; 7 positions agree with TRBD1. V dropped 4 bases and J dropped 9; count of bases not matched to a gene: 2. The CDR3 is 11 amino acids. Germline values: CDR1 SGDLS, CDR2 YYNGEE. DNA for the CDR3: TGTGCCAGCAGCCGGGACAGCACGCAGTATTTT. Encoded protein: CASSRDSTQYF.

This rearrangement joins TRBV25-1 to TRBJ2-7; D may be TRBD1 or TRBD2 (5 bases each). Per germline, CDR1 MGHDK and CDR2 SYGVNS. The CDR3 runs 14 residues. Trimming took 5 bases from V and 1 from J, leaving 12 bases between them. CDR3 DNA sequence: TGTGCCAGCAGTTGGGGGATAAGTTCCTACGAGCAGTACTTC. Its protein product is CASSWGISSYEQYF.

The gene calls are TRBV5-1 and TRBJ2-5; 14 bases line up with TRBD2. V shed 4 bases and J 5 bases; nucleotides not matched to a gene: 16. Germline assignment: CDR1 SGHRS and CDR2 YFSETQ. The CDR3 consists of 19 residues. The DNA for the CDR3 is TGCGCCAGCAGCCGGACAGGGAGACTAGCGGGAGGGCCCTCGGAGACCCAGTACTTC. Protein sequence: CASSRTGRLAGGPSETQYF.

J is TRBJ1-1 and V is TRBV14, with D uncertain. V was shortened by 2 bases and J by 1 base, with 8 bases between the two germline ends. Germline CDR1 is SGHDN and CDR2 is FVKESK. This CDR3 contains 14 residues. CDR3 nucleotides: TGTGCCAGCAGCCAATTTTGGGGGAACACTGAAGCTTTCTTT. Protein sequence: CASSQFWGNTEAFF.